This T cell receptor (beta chain) was captured in a study of OX40 agonist ivuxolimab in advanced cancers. Background for the entire study: The costimulatory receptor OX40 (CD134) was targeted by ivuxolimab, a fully human IgG2 agonistic monoclonal antibody. Intravenous ivuxolimab was administered to patients every 2 weeks at six dose levels: 0.01, 0.1, 0.3, 1.5, 3 and 10 mg/kg. Among the approximately 50 dose-escalation patients, around 20 had hepatocellular carcinoma, 15 or so melanoma, 9 renal cell carcinoma and 9 head and neck cancer. In the dose-escalation cohort, 82.7% of patients were male, and the mean age was approximately 60 years, with a range of roughly 20 to 80. Three dose-escalation patients achieved partial responses, one with hepatocellular carcinoma and two with cutaneous melanoma. The paper describes the monotherapy dose-escalation part (N ≈ 50 patients) of the phase I trial of ivuxolimab. The purpose of peripheral TCRbeta sequencing was to test whether ivuxolimab changed TCR sequence diversity and led to clonal T-cell expansion. Prior anti-PD-1, anti-PD-L1 or anti-CTLA-4 therapy was permitted, and approximately 40% of dose-escalation patients had received checkpoint inhibitors. Results and caveats for the whole study, not just this receptor: At doses of 0.1 to 3.0 mg/kg, clonal expansion of both CD4+ and CD8+ T cells in blood was seen between baseline and week 6. Partial responders in the 0.1-3.0 mg/kg groups had among the lowest normalized peripheral clonal expansion, especially among CD8+ T cells. The antigen specificity of the clonally expanded peripheral T cells was not determined. After ivuxolimab, expanded clones were on average more numerous among CD8+ T cells than among CD4+ T cells. Low levels of normalized T-cell clonal expansion were also shown by some nonresponding patients.

As to this clone: Its antigen remains undetermined. No quality values exist for individual bases; no much larger clone is one base distant.

To sequence the TCRbeta CDR3 region, genomic DNA was isolated from the sorted cells. TCRbeta CDR3 regions were sequenced using the immunoSEQ Assay. TCRdb limited this immuneACCESS table to in-frame rearrangements with V and J called. A share of clones is missing; checked studies link under half to unresolved V genes, and the rest is unexplained. In all, the sample holds 65,000 to 85,000 clones, and roughly 87% of those were seen once. The ten most abundant clones make up less than 4% of the sample. Patients with a history of autoimmune disease or receiving systemic immunosuppression were excluded from the trial. In every dose cohort, peripheral blood was drawn for TCR sequencing at baseline, cycle 4 day 1, and cycle 7 day 1. The samples were taken from a phase I, first-in-human, multicenter, open-label dose-escalation trial of ivuxolimab. The trial enrolled adults with locally advanced or metastatic head and neck squamous cell, hepatocellular, melanoma or renal cell carcinoma. Before TCR sequencing, CD4+ and CD8+ T cells were separately sorted from peripheral blood.

This specimen was CD4+ or CD8+ T cells sorted from blood, taken in a trial of the OX40 agonist ivuxolimab. This TCR was sampled from an adult with an advanced solid tumor such as melanoma, head and neck, liver or kidney cancer.

The nucleotide sequence reads as follows: TGTGCCAGCAGCCTAACAGGGCTAGGTAATGAAAAACTGTTTTTT. Its translation is CASSLTGLGNEKLFF. The rearrangement joined TRBV7-2 to TRBJ1-4; possibly the D gene is TRBD1, per 6 matching bases. Cut back by 5 bases and 4 bases, the V and J ends lie 14 bases apart. The CDR3 runs 15 residues from the cysteine to the phenylalanine. Kept here is only the CDR3 DNA, which spans 45 bases and is read in frame from base 1. CDR1 and CDR2, looked up from the germline V gene, are SGHTA and FQGNSA.